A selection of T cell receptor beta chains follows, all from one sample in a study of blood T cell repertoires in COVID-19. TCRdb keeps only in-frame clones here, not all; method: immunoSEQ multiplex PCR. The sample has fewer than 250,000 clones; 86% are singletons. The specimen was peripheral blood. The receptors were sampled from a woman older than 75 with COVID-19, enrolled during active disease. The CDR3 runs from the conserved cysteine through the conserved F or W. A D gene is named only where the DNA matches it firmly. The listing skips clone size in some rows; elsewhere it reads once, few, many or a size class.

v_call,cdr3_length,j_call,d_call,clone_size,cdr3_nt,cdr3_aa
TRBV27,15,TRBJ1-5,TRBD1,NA,TGTGCCAGCAGTTCCGCGGGACAGGGAGGCCAGCCCCAGCATTTT,CASSSAGQGGQPQHF
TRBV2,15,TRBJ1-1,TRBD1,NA,TGTGCCAGCAGCTGGGACAGGGGTTCAGTTACTGAAGCTTTCTTT,CASSWDRGSVTEAFF
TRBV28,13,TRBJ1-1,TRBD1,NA,TGTGCCAGCCCGGGTCAGGGGGAATCTGAAGCTTTCTTT,CASPGQGESEAFF
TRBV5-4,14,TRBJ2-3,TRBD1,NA,TGTGCCAGCAGCCAGACAGGGGGCACAGATACGCAGTATTTT,CASSQTGGTDTQYF
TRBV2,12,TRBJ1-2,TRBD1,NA,TGTGCCAGCAGATTGGACAGGGAAGGCTACACCTTC,CASRLDREGYTF
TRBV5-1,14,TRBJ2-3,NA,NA,TGCGCCAGCAGCTTACCAGATAGCACAGATACGCAGTATTTT,CASSLPDSTDTQYF
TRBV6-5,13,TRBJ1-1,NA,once,TGTGCCAGCAGTTACACCAGGGGTGTTACAGCTTTCTTT,CASSYTRGVTAFF
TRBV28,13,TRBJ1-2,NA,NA,TGTGCCAGCAGTTTTCAGAACAACTATGGCTACACCTTC,CASSFQNNYGYTF
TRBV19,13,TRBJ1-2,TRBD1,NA,TGTGCCAGTAGGGGGACAGCTAACTATGGCTACACCTTC,CASRGTANYGYTF
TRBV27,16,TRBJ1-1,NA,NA,TGTGCCAGCCGGCCGGGTCCCAGCTTCATGAACACTGAAGCTTTCTTT,CASRPGPSFMNTEAFF
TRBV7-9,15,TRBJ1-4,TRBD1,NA,TGTGCCAGCAGCAAAACAGGGGTCCCAAATGAAAAACTGTTTTTT,CASSKTGVPNEKLFF
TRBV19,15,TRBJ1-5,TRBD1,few,TGTGCCAGTAGTTCCCGGGACAGGGGGAAACAGCCCCAGCATTTT,CASSSRDRGKQPQHF
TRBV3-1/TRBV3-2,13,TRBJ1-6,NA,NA,TGTGCCAGCAGCTCCCTGGCCACTTCACCCCTCCACTTT,CASSSLATSPLHF
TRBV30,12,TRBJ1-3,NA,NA,TGTGCCTGGAGTGTATCAGGGAACACCATATATTTT,CAWSVSGNTIYF
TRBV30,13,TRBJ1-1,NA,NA,TGTGCCTGGAGTTCTCAGGGGTATACTGAAGCTTTCTTT,CAWSSQGYTEAFF
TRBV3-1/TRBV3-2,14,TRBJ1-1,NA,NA,TGTGCCAGCAGCGCCCAGAGGATGAACACTGAAGCTTTCTTT,CASSAQRMNTEAFF
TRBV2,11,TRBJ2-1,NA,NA,TGTGCCAGCAGACTAGCCAATGAGCAGTTCTTC,CASRLANEQFF
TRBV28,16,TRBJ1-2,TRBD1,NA,TGTGCCAGCAGCCCTCCCTGGACAGGGTTCAACTATGGCTACACCTTC,CASSPPWTGFNYGYTF
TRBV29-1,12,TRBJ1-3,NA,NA,TGCAGCGTTGAGACTTCTGGAAACACCATATATTTT,CSVETSGNTIYF
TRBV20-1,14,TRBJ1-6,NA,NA,TGCAGTGCGAGTCGGGGAGGGGGTAATTCACCCCTCCACTTT,CSASRGGGNSPLHF
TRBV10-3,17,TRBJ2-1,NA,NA,TGTGCCATCAGTGCCGACCCCAGGGGCTCAGGGTACAATGAGCAGTTCTTC,CAISADPRGSGYNEQFF
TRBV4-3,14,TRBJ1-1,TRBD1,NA,TGCGCCAGCAGCCGAGGGGGCGGTTTAACTGAAGCTTTCTTT,CASSRGGGLTEAFF